Sequencing of this TCR beta chain was carried out in a study of human T cells and chemical hapten exposure. About the study: Sensitization applied 2% DPC to roughly 2 cm by roughly 2 cm of upper inner arm skin.

TCRdb called the RACE reads again in MiXCR, with one record for every CDR3 protein. The sample has a few hundred thousand distinct CDR3 sequences; around 7.7% are singletons. V dropped 5 bases and J dropped 2 bases, with 15 bases sitting between them. The CDR3 is 15 amino acids. Germline loops: CDR1 SEHNR, CDR2 FQNEAQ (reference sequence). Study-wide findings and caveats: A positive correlation with patch test score was shown by PT1 expanded TCR counts. Compared with pre-sensitization or healthy control sets, expanded TCRs clustered more.

Time point described: pre-sensitization, week 0. Sample treatment: therapeutic diphenylcyclopropenone sensitization with weekly scalp DPC. Participating donors were patients with alopecia, aged 18 to 70 years, considered appropriate candidates for DPC. This clonotype was counted only a few times. As yet, its antigen is unknown. The clonotype comes from a man younger than 35 with alopecia areata. Some clones in this sample may be carry-over from other donors' samples. This sequence joins TRBV7-9 and TRBJ1-2; possible D gene TRBD1, 5 bases. Sample: whole blood, taken in connection with sensitization to the hapten diphenylcyclopropenone (DPC). CDR3 loop: CASSEGLTNNYGYTF. The CDR3 DNA follows: TGTGCCAGCAGCGAGGGGCTCACAAACAACTATGGCTACACCTTC.